This paragraph covers one T cell receptor beta chain sequence. Its antigen specificity is not known. The sample holds no much larger clone one base away, and base qualities are not on file. The method behind the library was the immunoSEQ multiplex PCR assay. In the authors' own workflow: A statistical classification framework was built to diagnose cytomegalovirus status from the catalog of TCR beta chain sequences. TCRdb mirrors the immuneACCESS table, restricted to in-frame sequences. Some clones are absent from its copies; in checked studies, under half trace to an unresolved V gene, and the reason for the others is unknown. The V and J calls and the clone size are those of that table, but D and trimming were determined from the DNA. This sample lists 150,000 or so clones; 75% to 90% were detected once. About 8.2% of the sample is in the top ten clones. This sample is part of a study of cytomegalovirus exposure and HLA in healthy donors (dated by TCRdb to 2016 to 2017). In terms of the full investigation: The 500 to 800 repertoires of the first cohort and the approximately 110 validation repertoires were produced on the same platform, according to a later analysis. The aim of the study was to test whether cataloging public T cell receptors could identify signatures of past pathogen exposure. In addition to the first cohort of around 670 subjects, a separate validation cohort of approximately 130 different subjects was used. To predict cytomegalovirus infection status, the study combined high-throughput TCR immunosequencing, statistical association of individual TCRs with disease status, and machine learning.

The CDR3 measures 16 amino acids from cysteine to phenylalanine. Just the 48-base CDR3 DNA is kept, in frame starting at base 1. V has 0 bases trimmed and J has 4 bases trimmed; junction bases matching no gene number 2. CDR1 and CDR2 are drawn from the germline V gene: SNHLY, FYNNEI. The donors were included in the validation cohort of some 110 subjects, a group kept apart from the roughly 730-subject first cohort. General findings and caveats noted by the study authors: A few of the identified cytomegalovirus-associated TCR beta chains were confirmed in vitro to be specific for cytomegalovirus antigens. Most TCR sequences were seen in very few donors, while some public TCRs were found in many individuals. The authors suggested that the approach could potentially be generalized to other disease states and immunological phenotypes. A later analysis lacked HLA typing for the validation cohort, so it scored co-occurrence in that cohort across all 120 repertoires. The classifier was reported to diagnose cytomegalovirus status with high specificity and sensitivity in both the original and validation cohorts. In the study, around 160 TCR beta chains were listed as associated with cytomegalovirus. Of the cluster scores, roughly 95% were above 0 in a later analysis, which found that TCRs clustered in the first cohort also tended to co-occur in the approximately 120 validation repertoires.

The sequence is built from TRBV2 and TRBJ2-3; 12 bases in the junction line up with TRBD2. Material: PBMCs. The receptor was isolated from a woman aged 18-29 years in good health and CMV-seropositive. CDR3 reads: CASSEAASGGADTQYF. The base sequence is TGTGCCAGCAGTGAAGCGGCTAGCGGGGGGGCAGATACGCAGTATTTT.